What follows is one TCR beta chain and its context. The sample is drawn from a study of blood T cell repertoires in COVID-19. Across the study: The United States, Italy and Spain supplied acute and convalescent COVID-19 samples. Sources were T cells, B-cell-depleted T cells, or PBMCs; the material itself was cDNA or gDNA.

Germline V gives CDR1 SGHRS, CDR2 YFSETQ. The CDR3 sequence is 14 residues long. V was clipped by 0 bases and J by 9 bases, with 16 bases between them. Authors' analysis steps: By means of reference gene primer amplification, nucleated cell counts were estimated. TCRdb keeps only in-frame clones here, not all; method: immunoSEQ multiplex PCR. From that table come the V and J calls and clone size; the DNA was used to work out D and trimming. In the table there are a few hundred thousand clones, 70% to 90% of which are singletons. The source is a man aged 60-69 years who had recovered from COVID-19. The rearrangement uses TRBV5-1 and TRBJ2-7; perhaps TRBD1 as D (5 bases). Sequenced: peripheral blood. The CDR3 sequence: CASSLEGQNWGQYF. The DNA of the CDR3 is TGCGCCAGCAGCTTGGAGGGGCAGAATTGGGGGCAGTACTTC.